Listed below are T cell receptor beta chains from one sample, sequenced in a study of regulatory T cells in long-lasting Graves disease. TCRdb independently ran MiXCR on the multiplex PCR reads; one entry per CDR3 protein. The sample lists 550,000 to 700,000 distinct CDR3 sequences, roughly 16% seen once, with 12% in the top ten. The sample was also linked to a second study, of T cells in Graves' hyperthyroidism and ophthalmopathy.

This specimen was peripheral blood mononuclear cells (PBMCs), taken at new diagnosis, from a patient treated with antithyroid drugs. Receptors originate from a man aged 18 to 29 with Graves disease. Each CDR3 is given with its conserved first and last residue. The D gene is left open where the match is weak. Not every row has a clone size; where given, it reads once, few, many or a size class.

CDR3 length | clone size | J gene | D gene | V gene | CDR3 protein | CDR3 DNA
15 | few | TRBJ1-3 | . | TRBV7-9 | CASRDDSVSGNTIYF | TGTGCCAGCAGAGATGACAGCGTCTCTGGAAACACCATATATTTT
15 | few | TRBJ2-7 | TRBD1 | TRBV4-1 | CASSIAGTGDYEQYF | TGCGCCAGCAGTATTGCCGGGACAGGCGACTACGAGCAGTACTTC
14 | few | TRBJ1-2 | . | TRBV6-1 | CASSEEAGVYGYTF | TGTGCCAGCAGTGAGGAGGCAGGGGTCTATGGCTACACCTTC
15 | . | TRBJ2-1 | . | TRBV15 | CATSTEGDSYNEQFF | TGTGCCACCAGCACAGAAGGGGACTCCTACAATGAGCAGTTCTTC
14 | . | TRBJ2-7 | TRBD2 | TRBV7-9 | CASSPTGTMNEQYF | TGTGCCAGCAGCCCAACCGGGACTATGAATGAGCAGTACTTC
15 | . | TRBJ1-5 | . | TRBV12-3/TRBV12-4 | CASSFGQGSYQPQHF | TGTGCCAGCAGTTTCGGGCAGGGTAGCTATCAGCCCCAGCATTTT
13 | . | TRBJ2-7 | TRBD2 | TRBV10-3 | CATGTSSSYEQYF | TGTGCCACCGGGACTAGCAGTTCCTACGAGCAGTACTTC
14 | few | TRBJ1-1 | . | TRBV19 | CASSFAGAGTEAFF | TGTGCCAGTAGTTTTGCAGGGGCGGGCACTGAAGCTTTCTTT
14 | few | TRBJ1-3 | TRBD1 | TRBV6-2/TRBV6-3 | CASSSGGPGNTIYF | TGTGCCAGCAGTTCAGGGGGCCCTGGAAACACCATATATTTT
14 | few | TRBJ2-7 | TRBD1 | TRBV7-6 | CASSRDRAAHEQYF | TGTGCCAGCAGCCGGGACAGGGCAGCCCACGAGCAGTACTTC
15 | few | TRBJ2-7 | TRBD2 | TRBV12-3/TRBV12-4 | CASSFYSGRAYEQYF | TGTGCCAGCAGTTTTTATTCCGGGAGGGCCTACGAGCAGTACTTC
14 | few | TRBJ2-7 | TRBD2 | TRBV19 | CASSIVAGVYEQYF | TGTGCCAGTAGTATTGTAGCGGGAGTCTACGAGCAGTACTTC
14 | many | TRBJ2-7 | TRBD2 | TRBV7-2 | CASSLMREIYEQYF | TGTGCCAGCAGCTTAATGCGGGAGATCTACGAGCAGTACTTC
12 | . | TRBJ2-7 | . | TRBV10-3 | CAISESRIEQYF | TGTGCCATCAGTGAGTCGCGGATCGAGCAGTACTTC
13 | few | TRBJ2-3 | . | TRBV7-7 | CASSLARQGTQYF | TGTGCTAGCAGCTTAGCGCGTCAGGGTACGCAGTATTTT
14 | few | TRBJ2-3 | . | TRBV6-2/TRBV6-3 | CASSYDRVTDTQYF | TGTGCCAGCAGTTATGACAGAGTCACAGATACGCAGTATTTT
24 | . | TRBJ2-3 | . | TRBV12-3/TRBV12-4 | CASSHFTRGVRGSEAYPSTDTQYF | TGTGCCAGCAGTCACTTCACGAGGGGGGTGCGGGGCTCAGAGGCCTATCCAAGCACAGATACGCAGTATTTT
13 | few | TRBJ2-5 | . | TRBV2 | CASRETGLETQYF | TGTGCCAGCAGGGAGACCGGCCTCGAGACCCAGTACTTC
14 | . | TRBJ2-7 | TRBD1 | TRBV27 | CASSRRQGGGEQYF | TGTGCCAGCAGTAGACGACAGGGGGGAGGCGAGCAGTACTTC
16 | many | TRBJ2-3 | . | TRBV20-1 | CSARGGTEGLSDTQYF | TGCAGTGCTAGAGGCGGGACTGAAGGCTTGTCAGATACGCAGTATTTT
15 | . | TRBJ2-3 | TRBD2 | TRBV7-6 | CASSYSGTSTDTQYF | TGTGCCAGCAGTTACAGCGGGACCAGCACAGATACGCAGTATTTT
13 | many | TRBJ2-5 | . | TRBV5-1 | CASSLEGGETQYF | TGTGCCAGCAGCTTAGAAGGGGGAGAGACCCAGTACTTC
16 | . | TRBJ2-3 | TRBD2 | TRBV9 | CASSAPRAGGADTQYF | TGTGCCAGCAGCGCCCCACGTGCGGGAGGGGCAGATACGCAGTATTTT
16 | many | TRBJ2-1 | TRBD2 | TRBV7-3 | CASSQLAGLSYNEQFF | TGTGCCAGCAGCCAACTAGCGGGGCTCTCCTACAATGAGCAGTTCTTC
13 | . | TRBJ2-1 | TRBD2 | TRBV29-1 | CSGVAGGYNEQFF | TGCAGCGGAGTAGCGGGAGGATACAATGAGCAGTTCTTC
18 | . | TRBJ1-6 | . | TRBV3-1 | CASSQVLTLSSYNSPLHF | TGTGCCAGCAGCCAAGTCTTGACCTTGAGCTCCTATAATTCACCCCTCCACTTT
14 | . | TRBJ2-1 | TRBD2 | TRBV19 | CASSVAGVFNEQFF | TGTGCCAGTAGTGTTGCGGGAGTCTTCAATGAGCAGTTCTTC
16 | . | TRBJ2-2 | . | TRBV6-5 | CASSYSLQPNTGELFF | TGTGCCAGCAGTTACTCGTTACAGCCGAACACCGGGGAGCTGTTTTTT
15 | . | TRBJ2-3 | . | TRBV2 | CASSDLRISTDTQYF | TGTGCCAGCAGTGATCTGAGAATCAGCACAGATACGCAGTATTTT
11 | few | TRBJ2-7 | . | TRBV4-2 | CASSQGGALYF | TGTGCCAGCAGCCAAGGAGGGGCTCTGTACTTC
14 | . | TRBJ2-1 | TRBD2 | TRBV20-1 | CSARRLASYNEQFF | TGCAGTGCTAGAAGACTAGCGTCCTACAATGAGCAGTTCTTC
17 | few | TRBJ2-1 | TRBD2 | TRBV12-3/TRBV12-4 | CASKIRLLAGAHNEQFF | TGTGCCAGCAAGATCAGGCTGCTAGCGGGAGCCCACAATGAGCAGTTCTTC
12 | many | TRBJ1-5 | . | TRBV10-3 | CAISQENQPQHF | TGTGCCATCAGCCAGGAGAATCAGCCCCAGCATTTT
15 | few | TRBJ1-5 | . | TRBV20-1 | CSAQEGFVFAQPQHF | TGCAGTGCCCAGGAGGGGTTTGTATTTGCTCAGCCCCAGCATTTT
13 | many | TRBJ2-5 | . | TRBV7-9 | CASSFSGGETQYF | TGTGCCAGCAGCTTCTCGGGTGGGGAGACCCAGTACTTC
16 | many | TRBJ2-7 | TRBD2 | TRBV5-1 | CASRRETSATSYEQYF | TGCGCCAGCAGGCGGGAGACTAGCGCAACATCCTACGAGCAGTACTTC
14 | many | TRBJ1-1 | . | TRBV6-2/TRBV6-3 | CASSDLGLNTEAFF | TGTGCCAGCAGTGATTTGGGTTTGAACACTGAAGCTTTCTTT
14 | many | TRBJ2-3 | . | TRBV12-3/TRBV12-4 | CASSPGRNSDTQYF | TGTGCCAGCAGTCCTGGGAGAAACTCAGATACGCAGTATTTT
13 | many | TRBJ1-5 | . | TRBV16 | CASSLRRGQPQHF | TGTGCCAGCAGCCTTCGGAGGGGACAGCCCCAGCATTTT
13 | many | TRBJ2-7 | . | TRBV7-9 | CASSIPPRYEQYF | TGTGCCAGCAGTATTCCCCCCCGATACGAGCAGTACTTC
14 | many | TRBJ2-3 | . | TRBV20-1 | CSARVPTGTDTQYF | TGCAGTGCTAGAGTCCCCACAGGCACAGATACGCAGTATTTT
14 | few | TRBJ2-7 | . | TRBV11-2 | CASSLVTNSYAQYF | TGTGCCAGCAGCTTAGTCACTAACTCCTACGCGCAGTACTTC
15 | few | TRBJ1-4 | TRBD1 | TRBV5-1 | CASSSLSGGNEKLFF | TGCGCCAGCAGCTCCCTATCAGGGGGTAATGAAAAACTGTTTTTT
15 | . | TRBJ2-3 | . | TRBV20-1 | CSAREVAVMTDTQYF | TGCAGTGCTAGAGAGGTAGCGGTTATGACAGATACGCAGTATTTT
11 | . | TRBJ1-4 | . | TRBV20-1 | CSAREGEKLFF | TGCAGTGCTAGAGAGGGGGAAAAACTGTTTTTT
13 | many | TRBJ2-3 | . | TRBV28 | CASTSPQLDTQYF | TGTGCCAGCACCTCTCCCCAGTTGGATACGCAGTATTTT
14 | many | TRBJ2-5 | . | TRBV5-5 | CASSSTGIQETQYF | TGTGCCAGCAGCAGCACAGGTATCCAAGAGACCCAGTACTTC
13 | many | TRBJ2-3 | . | TRBV5-1 | CASSLEGTDTQYF | TGCGCCAGCAGCTTGGAGGGCACAGATACGCAGTATTTT
12 | many | TRBJ2-5 | . | TRBV2 | CASSEILETQYF | TGTGCCAGCAGTGAGATCTTGGAGACCCAGTACTTC
13 | . | TRBJ1-2 | . | TRBV5-4 | CASSWVGGYGYTF | TGTGCCAGCAGCTGGGTTGGGGGCTATGGCTACACCTTC
14 | few | TRBJ1-1 | . | TRBV10-3 | CAISGGGGYTEAFF | TGTGCCATCAGTGGGGGGGGGGGTTATACTGAAGCTTTCTTT
15 | . | TRBJ1-4 | . | TRBV3-1 | CASSQGPGANEKLFF | TGTGCCAGCAGCCAAGGCCCGGGGGCTAATGAAAAACTGTTTTTT
16 | few | TRBJ2-1 | TRBD1 | TRBV6-1 | CASSELGTGKNNEQFF | TGTGCCAGCAGTGAACTCGGGACAGGGAAAAACAATGAGCAGTTCTTC
13 | many | TRBJ2-3 | . | TRBV6-2/TRBV6-3 | CASSEKEVDTQYF | TGTGCCAGCAGTGAAAAGGAGGTAGATACGCAGTATTTT
15 | . | TRBJ1-1 | . | TRBV19 | CASSGGPGRNTEAFF | TGTGCCAGTAGTGGCGGCCCGGGAAGGAACACTGAAGCTTTCTTT
19 | . | TRBJ2-1 | TRBD2 | TRBV5-5 | CASSLAGLAGGLGDNEQFF | TGTGCCAGCAGCTTGGCGGGACTAGCGGGAGGGCTCGGGGACAATGAGCAGTTCTTC
12 | . | TRBJ2-1 | . | TRBV7-3 | CASGVTYNEQFF | TGTGCTTCGGGAGTGACCTACAATGAGCAGTTCTTC
14 | . | TRBJ2-7 | TRBD1 | TRBV29-1 | CSVGGQGNTYEQYF | TGCAGCGTTGGGGGACAGGGGAACACCTACGAGCAGTACTTC
16 | many | TRBJ2-7 | TRBD2 | TRBV13 | CASSSELAGGIYEQYF | TGTGCCAGCAGCTCGGAACTAGCGGGAGGCATCTACGAGCAGTACTTC